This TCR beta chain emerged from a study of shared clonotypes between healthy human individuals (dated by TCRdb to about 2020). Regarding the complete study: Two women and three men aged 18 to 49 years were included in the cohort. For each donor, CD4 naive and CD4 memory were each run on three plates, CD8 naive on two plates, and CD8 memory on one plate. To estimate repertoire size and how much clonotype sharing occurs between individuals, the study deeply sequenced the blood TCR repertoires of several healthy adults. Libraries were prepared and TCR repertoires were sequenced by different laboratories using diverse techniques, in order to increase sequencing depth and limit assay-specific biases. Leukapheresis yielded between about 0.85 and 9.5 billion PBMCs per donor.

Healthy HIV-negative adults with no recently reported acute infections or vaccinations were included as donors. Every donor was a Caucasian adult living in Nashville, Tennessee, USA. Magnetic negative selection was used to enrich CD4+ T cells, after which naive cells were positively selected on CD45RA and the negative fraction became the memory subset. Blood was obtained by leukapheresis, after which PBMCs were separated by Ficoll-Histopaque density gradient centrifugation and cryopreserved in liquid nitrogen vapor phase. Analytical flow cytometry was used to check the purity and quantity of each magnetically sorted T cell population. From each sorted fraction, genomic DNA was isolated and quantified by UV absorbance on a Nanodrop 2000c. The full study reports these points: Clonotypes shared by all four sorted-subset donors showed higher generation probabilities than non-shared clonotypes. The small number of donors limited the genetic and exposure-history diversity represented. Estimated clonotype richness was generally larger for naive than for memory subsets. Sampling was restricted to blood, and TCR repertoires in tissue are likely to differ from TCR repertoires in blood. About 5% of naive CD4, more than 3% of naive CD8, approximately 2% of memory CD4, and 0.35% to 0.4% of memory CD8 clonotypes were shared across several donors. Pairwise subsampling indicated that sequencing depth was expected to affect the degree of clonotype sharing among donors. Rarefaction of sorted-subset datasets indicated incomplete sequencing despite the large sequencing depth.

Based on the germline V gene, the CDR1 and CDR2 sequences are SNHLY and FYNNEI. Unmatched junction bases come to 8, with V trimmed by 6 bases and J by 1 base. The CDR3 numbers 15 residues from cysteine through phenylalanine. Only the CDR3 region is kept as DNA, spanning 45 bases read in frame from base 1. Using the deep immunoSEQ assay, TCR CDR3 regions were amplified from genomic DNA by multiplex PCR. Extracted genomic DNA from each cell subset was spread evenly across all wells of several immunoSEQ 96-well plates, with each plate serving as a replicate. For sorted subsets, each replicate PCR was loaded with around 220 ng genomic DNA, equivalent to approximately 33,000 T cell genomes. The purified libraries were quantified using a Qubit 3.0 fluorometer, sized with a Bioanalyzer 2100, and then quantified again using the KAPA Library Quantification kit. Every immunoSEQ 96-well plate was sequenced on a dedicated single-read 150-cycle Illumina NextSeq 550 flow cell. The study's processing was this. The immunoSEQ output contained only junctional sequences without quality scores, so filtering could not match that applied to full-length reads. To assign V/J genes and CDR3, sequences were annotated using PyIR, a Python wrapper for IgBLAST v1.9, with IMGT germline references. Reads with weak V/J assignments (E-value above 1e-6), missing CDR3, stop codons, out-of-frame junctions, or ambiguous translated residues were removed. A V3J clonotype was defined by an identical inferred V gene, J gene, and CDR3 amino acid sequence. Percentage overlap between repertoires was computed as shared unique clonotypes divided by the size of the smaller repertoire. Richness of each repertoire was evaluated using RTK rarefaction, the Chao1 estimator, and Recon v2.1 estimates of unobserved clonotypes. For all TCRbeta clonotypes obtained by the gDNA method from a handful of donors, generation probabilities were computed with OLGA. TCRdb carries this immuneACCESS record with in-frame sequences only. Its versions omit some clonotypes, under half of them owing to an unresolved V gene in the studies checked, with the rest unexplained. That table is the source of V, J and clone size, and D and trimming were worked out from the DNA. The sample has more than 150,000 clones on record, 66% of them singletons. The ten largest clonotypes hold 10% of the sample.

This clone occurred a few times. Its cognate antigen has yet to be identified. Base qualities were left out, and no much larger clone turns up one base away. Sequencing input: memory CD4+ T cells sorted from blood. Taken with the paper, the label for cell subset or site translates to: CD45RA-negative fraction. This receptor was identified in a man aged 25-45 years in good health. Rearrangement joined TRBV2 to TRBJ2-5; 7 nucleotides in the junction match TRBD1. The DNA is TGTGCCAGCAGGGTCCGGACAGGTGCCCAAGAGACCCAGTACTTC. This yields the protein CASRVRTGAQETQYF.